These 19 T cell receptor beta chains originate from one sample sequenced in a study of cytomegalovirus exposure and HLA in healthy donors. Vbeta (60) and Jbeta (13) primers were used in the PCR. Profiling relied on immunoSEQ multiplex PCR, and the TCRdb table lists in-frame clones only, not all of them. The table records about 88,000 clones, 65% to 80% of them present only once. The specimen sequenced was PBMCs. The receptor source for this set is a man aged 25 to 40 in good health and CMV-seronegative.

This clone was seen only a few times. V usage is TRBV7-9 and J usage is TRBJ1-1; D is possibly TRBD1 (6 bases). The CDR3 is made up of 14 amino acids. The germline gives CDR1 SEHNR, CDR2 FQNEAQ (reference sequence). The ends were cut back, 5 bases at V and 2 bases at J, with 12 bases in the middle. DNA for the CDR3: TGTGCCAGCAGCCGACTGGACAGTAACACTGAAGCTTTCTTT. This encodes CASSRLDSNTEAFF.

The V and J genes are TRBV6-6 and TRBJ1-2; tentative D call: TRBD1 (5 bases). Germline V gives CDR1 MNHNY, CDR2 SVGAGI (reference sequence). The CDR3 loop spans 13 amino acids. The ends were cut back, 4 bases at V and 1 base at J, with 7 bases in the middle. DNA of the CDR3: TGTGCCAGCAGTTCCGACAGTAACTATGGCTACACCTTC. It specifies CASSSDSNYGYTF.

J is TRBJ1-6 and V is TRBV5-5, with D perhaps matching TRBD1 (5 bases). The CDR3 length is 16 residues. The germline gives CDR1 SGHKS, CDR2 YYEKEE (reference sequence). Trimming took off 3 bases at V and 8 bases at J, with 18 bases between the two ends. This chain's CDR3 is CASSSSGQRGYSPLHF. The DNA of the CDR3 is TGTGCCAGCAGCTCGTCGGGCCAAAGGGGTTATTCACCCCTCCACTTT.

The genes are TRBV6-1 and TRBJ2-7; D gene uncertain. This CDR3 region has 13 residues. Germline-derived CDR1 and CDR2 are MNHNS and SASEGT. The germline V and J ends were trimmed by 1 base and 3 bases, with 7 bases remaining between them. The CDR3 is CASSEVGLYEQYF. In nucleotides, the CDR3 is TGTGCCAGCAGTGAAGTCGGTCTCTACGAGCAGTACTTC.

J is TRBJ2-5 and V is TRBV9; D perhaps matches TRBD2 (5 bases). Deletions cut 0 bases from V and 4 bases from J, with 16 bases between. CDR1 is SGDLS, CDR2 YYNGEE, per germline. This CDR3 spans 16 amino acids. The DNA of the CDR3 is TGTGCCAGCAGCGTAGGAGGGAGAGGGATCGGAGAGACCCAGTACTTC. This gives the protein CASSVGGRGIGETQYF.

The count of this clone is one. One end of the junction is discordant with germline, which a read error may explain. This chain uses TRBV6-1 with TRBJ2-3, with D possibly matching TRBD2 (7 bases). Germline V CDR1 and CDR2: MNHNS, SASEGT. The CDR3 is made up of 17 amino acids. CDR3 amino acids: CASSKAFGGASTDTQYF. The CDR3 coding sequence is TGTGCCAGCAGTAAAGCGTTTGGGGGGGCTAGCACAGATACGCAGTATTTT.

The V and J genes are TRBV19 and TRBJ2-1; 10 bases line up with TRBD2. With 5 bases clipped from V and 0 bases from J, the junction kept 4 bases outside the gene matches. The CDR3 spans 16 residues. In germline, CDR1 is LNHDA, CDR2 SQIVND (reference sequence). CDR3 nucleotide sequence: TGTGCCAGTAGTTTAGCGGGGGGAAGCTCCTACAATGAGCAGTTCTTC. The encoded protein is CASSLAGGSSYNEQFF.

V usage is TRBV18 and J usage is TRBJ2-3; D is possibly TRBD1 (7 bases). The CDR3 is 17 residues long. Germline V gene data show CDR1 as KGHSH and CDR2 as LQKENI. V was trimmed by 3 bases and J by 2 bases, leaving 18 bases between them. The CDR3 bases are TGTGCCAGCTCACCCTTAAGGAGGGGACAGATCACAGATACGCAGTATTTT. Translating it yields CASSPLRRGQITDTQYF.

The genes are TRBV2 and TRBJ1-5; a weak D match, TRBD1 (6 bases). Trimming took off 10 bases at V and 3 bases at J, with 16 bases between the two ends. The CDR3 covers 14 residues. Per the germline V gene, CDR1 is SNHLY and CDR2 is FYNNEI. CDR3 bases: TGTGCCACCAGCGGTAGGGGGAACAATCAGCCCCAGCATTTT. Protein sequence: CATSGRGNNQPQHF.

CDR3: CAWSEGGSYEQYF. CDR3 nucleotides: TGTGCCTGGAGTGAAGGGGGATCCTACGAGCAGTACTTC. The chain couples TRBV30 to TRBJ2-7, with D possibly being TRBD1 (6 bases). Trimming left V 1 base short and J 1 base short, with 8 bases between. The germline V gene encodes CDR1 GTSNPN and CDR2 SVGIG (reference sequence). There are 13 residues in the CDR3.

This sequence joins TRBV7-2 and TRBJ2-7; TRBD1 matches at 8 bases. CDR3 length: 14 residues. Germline V gene data show CDR1 as SGHTA and CDR2 as FQGNSA. V gave up 7 bases and J gave up 0 bases; unmatched junction bases: 5. This CDR3 is CASTLGQASYEQYF. The CDR3 DNA sequence: TGTGCCAGCACCTTGGGACAGGCCTCCTACGAGCAGTACTTC.

A few counts support this clone. This chain uses TRBV4-1 with TRBJ2-2; no definite D call. In germline, CDR1 is MGHRA, CDR2 YSYEKL. The CDR3 is 14 amino acids. The germline V and J ends were trimmed by 4 bases and 2 bases, with 8 bases remaining between them. Here the CDR3 reads CASSLVVNTGELFF. Written as DNA, the CDR3 is TGCGCCAGCAGCCTAGTCGTTAACACCGGGGAGCTGTTTTTT.

The chain employs TRBV25-1 and TRBJ1-2; 7 bases line up with TRBD1. The CDR3 extends over 15 amino acids. CDR1 and CDR2 (germline): MGHDK, SYGVNS. Trimming took 4 bases from V and 3 from J; bases not matched to a gene: 8. CDR3 amino acids: CASSGQGRMDYGYTF. Here the CDR3 DNA reads TGTGCCAGCAGTGGACAGGGCCGGATGGACTATGGCTACACCTTC.

This clone was recorded only once. The CDR3 DNA is TGTGCCAGTAGTATGTTTCGGGTATGGACCGGGGAGCTGTTTTTT. It yields the protein CASSMFRVWTGELFF. This rearrangement joins TRBV19 to TRBJ2-2; D is unresolved. The CDR3 length is 15 residues. The V end lost 3 bases, the J end lost 5 bases, and 13 bases lay between the germline ends. From germline, CDR1 is LNHDA and CDR2 SQIVND (reference sequence).

The chain is built from TRBV19 and TRBJ2-1, with TRBD2 matching over 7 bases. The CDR3 has 17 residues. Germline CDR1 reads LNHDA; CDR2 reads SQIVND (reference sequence). V dropped 2 bases and J dropped 4; count of bases not matched to a gene: 11. In nucleotides, the CDR3 is TGTGCCAGTAGTATAACCCGCTCTAGCGGCCCATACAATGAGCAGTTCTTC. Amino acid sequence: CASSITRSSGPYNEQFF.

The J gene is TRBJ2-2, the V gene TRBV6-6; TRBD1 aligns across 8 bases. Germline V gene sequence: CDR1 MNHNY, CDR2 SVGAGI (reference sequence). Unmatched junction bases numbered 8, after V lost 5 bases and J lost 6 bases. This CDR3 has 15 amino acids. In nucleotides, the CDR3 is TGTGCCAGCAGTCCCGAGACAGGGGACGCCGGGGAGCTGTTTTTT. Translating gives CASSPETGDAGELFF.

This clone was seen once. The chain carries TRBV19 and TRBJ1-5, with TRBD1 matching 7 bases. There are 18 residues in the CDR3. V lost 6 bases to trimming and J lost 1 base; unmatched junction nucleotides: 15. The germline V gene has CDR1 LNHDA and CDR2 SQIVND (reference sequence). CDR3 DNA sequence: TGTGCCAGTAGCGACATGCCGACAGGGTCGGGAAGCAATCAGCCCCAGCATTTT. Translation gives CASSDMPTGSGSNQPQHF.

This chain joins TRBV6-1 and TRBJ1-6; 11 nucleotides align to TRBD1. This CDR3 comprises 15 residues. The ends lost 3 bases at V and 7 bases at J; junction bases unmatched: 2. Looked up from germline, CDR1 is MNHNS and CDR2 is SASEGT. This CDR3 reads CASSDGTGGNSPLHF. The CDR3, as DNA: TGTGCCAGCAGTGATGGGACAGGGGGAAATTCACCCCTCCACTTT.

The gene calls are TRBV4-2 and TRBJ2-3; 14 nucleotides line up with TRBD2. Looked up from germline, CDR1 is LGHNA and CDR2 is YNFKEQ. The CDR3 has 19 amino acids. J lost 0 bases, V lost 0 bases, and 5 bases had no gene match. CDR3 in amino acids: CASSQDGTSGGLSTDTQYF. As DNA, the CDR3 is TGTGCCAGCAGCCAAGATGGGACTAGCGGGGGACTAAGCACAGATACGCAGTATTTT.